This T cell receptor (beta chain) is from a study of blood T cell repertoires in COVID-19. Measured with immunoSEQ multiplex PCR; TCRdb has only the in-frame clones, and not every one. Of roughly 180,000 clones in the sample, around 88% were seen once. Germline CDR1 is LNHNV and CDR2 is YYDKDF (reference sequence). This CDR3 region has 16 residues. Trimming took 2 bases from V and 2 from J, leaving 14 bases between them. Residents of about two dozen US areas, aged about 18 to 89 years, made up the participants. Cohort 3 recovery required two negative PCRs, clearance, or symptom resolution. What was sequenced was PBMCs or T cells enriched from blood (not recorded which). The clonotype originates from a woman in her thirties who had recovered from COVID-19. J is TRBJ2-3 and V is TRBV15, with D maybe TRBD2 (5 bases). The CDR3 nucleotides are TGTGCCACCAGCAGAAGGTCAACGGGATCCACAGATACGCAGTATTTT. Protein: CATSRRSTGSTDTQYF.